This entry describes one TCR beta chain. As handled by the study authors: Reference gene primers were amplified, and this amplification served to estimate nucleated cell counts. Clones were read by immunoSEQ multiplex PCR, and TCRdb kept only the in-frame ones, dropping some. V, J and clone size were drawn from that table, and D and trimming were deduced from the DNA. The sample has around 94,000 clones, 80% seen once. This entry is derived from a study of blood T cell repertoires in COVID-19. At the level of the study: Sites in the United States, Italy and Spain provided acute and convalescent COVID-19 samples. Nucleic acid was either cDNA or gDNA, and it came from T cells, B-cell-depleted T cells, or PBMCs.

V was shortened by 5 bases and J by 8 bases, with 15 bases between the two germline ends. The CDR3 is 13 residues long. CDR1 is MNHNY and CDR2 is SVGAGI in the germline V gene (reference sequence). Input material: peripheral blood. This TCR came from a human donor in a cohort sampled during active COVID-19. The chain uses TRBV6-6 and TRBJ1-1, with TRBD1 as a possible D gene (5 bases). CDR3 in amino acids: CASSRGDGLEAFF. CDR3 bases: TGTGCCAGCAGTCGGGGGGACGGACTAGAAGCTTTCTTT.